This T cell receptor beta chain was sequenced during a study of T-cell memory formation after mild COVID-19. Study-wide findings and caveats: Memory sampled before infection contained some responding clones, suggesting cross-reactive memory joined. The SARS-CoV-2 specificity of second-wave clones reaching peak at day 37 remained unverified.

5'RACE with constant-segment primers yielded barcoded, UMI-tagged TCR alpha and TCR beta cDNA libraries. From the 5' RACE reads, TCRdb called clonotypes with MiXCR, one entry per CDR3 protein. Of more than 150,000 distinct CDR3 sequences listed, around a sixth are singletons. This clonotype was counted between two and nine times. Antigen specificity is unknown. From germline, CDR1 is SGHAT and CDR2 FQNNGV. V lost 5 bases and J lost 1; bases outside the gene matches: 3. This CDR3 is 15 amino acids long. The TCR originated in a young man who had mild COVID-19 (a few samples of this study predate the infection). Cell type and time point are not known. The sample taken for sequencing was PBMCs or a T cell subset sorted from them (not recorded which). The chain joins TRBV11-2 to TRBJ2-2; 8 positions match TRBD1. DNA for the CDR3: TGTGCCAGCAGCCCGGACAGGGTGAACACCGGGGAGCTGTTTTTT. Residues: CASSPDRVNTGELFF.